The 17 T cell receptor beta chains listed next were all sequenced from one sample in a study of T-cell reconstitution after alpha-beta-depleted transplantation in children listed by TCRdb under 2016. Library preparation employed PCR. The listed sequencing device is Illumina HiSeq 2500. To normalize quantification of the TCRbeta repertoire, the TCR libraries were built with molecular barcoding that relied on unique molecular identifiers. TCRdb reran the public reads through fastp at Q25 and MiXCR, keeping productive beta chains. Each CDR3 protein appears once, grouped with its most common genes and DNA. The sample includes 440,000 or so distinct CDR3 sequences, with around 9.9% observed a single time. The ten biggest clones cover over 4.5% of the sample. This material consisted of PBMCs from the stem cell graft donor, taken from the stem cell graft. These receptors were collected from a human donor who donated a stem cell graft to a child with acute myeloid leukemia.

This clonotype turned up a few times. This chain uses TRBV30 with TRBJ1-5; a possible D gene is TRBD1 (5 bases). With 4 bases removed from V and 4 bases from J, the gap between germline ends came to 11 bases. Germline V gives CDR1 GTSNPN, CDR2 SVGIG (reference sequence). The CDR3 extends over 13 amino acids. CDR3 residues: CAWTQGRNQPQHF. DNA for the CDR3: TGTGCCTGGACGCAGGGACGAAATCAGCCCCAGCATTTT.

This clonotype was observed a handful of times. The chain links TRBV12-3 or TRBV12-4 to TRBJ2-1, with a weak D call TRBD2 (5 bases). The CDR3 length is 13 residues. V shed 2 bases and J shed 9 bases, with 11 bases lying between them. The CDR3: CASSLTRHTEQFF. CDR3 DNA: TGTGCCAGCAGTTTAACTAGACACACTGAGCAGTTCTTC.

This chain joins TRBV5-1 and TRBJ1-4, with D possibly matching TRBD1 (5 bases). The V gene lost 4 bases and the J gene lost 8 bases, with 15 bases spanning the gap. The CDR3 is made up of 14 amino acids. Germline assignment: CDR1 SGHRS and CDR2 YFSETQ. CDR3 nucleotide sequence: TGCGCCAGCAGCACCACAGGTGATGGAGAAAAACTGTTTTTT. Its protein product is CASSTTGDGEKLFF.

The V and J genes are TRBV11-2 and TRBJ2-7; possible D gene TRBD2, 6 bases. Per germline, CDR1 SGHAT and CDR2 FQNNGV. This CDR3 is 16 amino acids long. Between the trimmed V and J ends, which lost 5 bases and 7 bases, there was a span of 24 bases. CDR3 in DNA: TGTGCCAGCAGCCAACTATCGGGGGTGGGGGTTTGGGAGCAGTACTTC. It translates to CASSQLSGVGVWEQYF.

This clonotype was seen many times. The chain recombines TRBV5-1 with TRBJ1-1; no clear D. Looked up from germline, CDR1 is SGHRS and CDR2 is YFSETQ. The V end lost 0 bases, the J end lost 7 bases, and 4 bases lay between the germline ends. This CDR3 comprises 11 residues. The CDR3 DNA sequence: TGCGCCAGCAGCTTGGAGAATGAAGCTTTCTTT. Amino acids: CASSLENEAFF.

This clonotype was picked up a small number of times. This chain links TRBV29-1 with TRBJ1-2; perhaps TRBD1 as D (5 bases). The CDR3 has 13 amino acids. The germline V gene encodes CDR1 SQVTM and CDR2 ANQGSEA. The germline V and J ends were trimmed by 4 bases and 4 bases, with 13 bases remaining between them. CDR3 nucleotides: TGCAGCGTTGTTGGGGGAGCCCTCTATGGCTACACCTTC. It specifies CSVVGGALYGYTF.

The chain recombines TRBV4-2 with TRBJ1-1, with 7 bases matching TRBD1. The CDR3 spans 15 residues. CDR1 and CDR2 (germline): LGHNA, YNFKEQ. Unmatched junction bases numbered 4, after V lost 0 bases and J lost 3 bases. As DNA, the CDR3 is TGTGCCAGCAGCCAAGAGACAGGGACACACACTGAAGCTTTCTTT. Its translation: CASSQETGTHTEAFF.

This clonotype was detected only a few times. This chain uses TRBV12-3 or TRBV12-4 with TRBJ1-1; 7 positions match TRBD1. The CDR3 is 13 residues long. V was pared by 5 bases and J by 3 bases, with 3 bases of the junction left unmatched. As DNA, the CDR3 is TGTGCCAGCAGTGGACAGGCGTACACTGAAGCTTTCTTT. It yields the protein CASSGQAYTEAFF.

This clonotype has a handful of counts. This chain connects TRBV5-1 to TRBJ2-2; D possibly corresponds to TRBD1 (6 bases). This CDR3 is built from 16 residues. Germline assignment: CDR1 SGHRS and CDR2 YFSETQ. Trimming shortened V by 2 bases and J by 2 bases, and 13 bases separated the two germline ends. The CDR3 sequence is CASSLSTGVNTGELFF. In DNA form, the CDR3 reads TGCGCCAGCAGCTTATCGACAGGAGTCAACACCGGGGAGCTGTTTTTT.

This clonotype was observed a few times. The rearrangement links TRBV7-6 to TRBJ1-4; TRBD1 matches at 7 bases. The CDR3 is 14 residues long. V lost 2 bases, J lost 6 bases, and 3 bases stayed unmatched. Germline V gene sequence: CDR1 SGHVS, CDR2 FNYEAQ. Written as DNA, the CDR3 is TGTGCCAGCAGCTTAACAGGGGAGTATGAAAAACTGTTTTTT. Residues: CASSLTGEYEKLFF.

V gene TRBV4-1 combines with J gene TRBJ2-1; 11 nucleotides line up with TRBD2. Germline V gives CDR1 MGHRA, CDR2 YSYEKL. J was trimmed by 3 bases and V by 2 bases; bases with no gene match: 3. This CDR3 region has 16 residues. CDR3 amino acids: CASSQQTSGIYNEQFF. The CDR3 DNA follows: TGCGCCAGCAGCCAACAGACTAGCGGGATCTACAATGAGCAGTTCTTC.

This clonotype was detected a few times. The chain couples TRBV5-1 to TRBJ2-3; tentative D call: TRBD2 (6 bases). This CDR3 comprises 16 residues. CDR1 is SGHRS, CDR2 YFSETQ, per germline. With 4 bases removed from V and 2 bases from J, the gap between germline ends came to 17 bases. CDR3 amino acids: CASSGQRATITDTQYF. The CDR3 DNA follows: TGCGCCAGCAGCGGCCAGCGGGCGACCATCACAGATACGCAGTATTTT.

This clonotype was seen at least ten times. This chain connects TRBV9 to TRBJ1-1; the D gene is possibly TRBD1 (5 bases). Trimming stripped 0 bases from V and 5 bases from J, with 14 bases between. The germline V gene has CDR1 SGDLS and CDR2 YYNGEE. The length of the CDR3 is 15 residues. CDR3 in DNA: TGTGCCAGCAGCGTAGTGGGGGTGGGGGTTACTGAAGCTTTCTTT. Protein: CASSVVGVGVTEAFF. Drawing the rest from reference TRBV9 and TRBJ1-1, the complete variable domain is DSGVTQTPKHLITATGQRVTLRCSPRSGDLSVYWYQQSLDQGLQFLIQYYNGEERAKGNILERFSAQQFPDLHSELNLSSLELGDSALYFCASSVVGVGVTEAFFGQGTRLTVV.

Of note for this clonotype: A clone one base away is much larger, so this may be a read error. This sequence joins TRBV20-1 and TRBJ2-7; TRBD2 might be the D (5 bases). Germline V gene sequence: CDR1 DFQATT, CDR2 SNEGSKA (reference sequence). This CDR3 has 14 amino acids. CDR3 coding DNA: TGCAGTGCTAGAGGCCTAGCTGGCTCCTACGCGCAGTACTTC. It yields the protein CSARGLAGSYAQYF.

The rearrangement uses TRBV18 and TRBJ1-3, with no clear D. The CDR3 runs to 11 residues. Per the germline V gene, CDR1 is KGHSH and CDR2 is LQKENI. The ends were cut back, 5 bases at V and 8 bases at J, with 7 bases in the middle. CDR3 sequence (DNA): TGTGCCAGCTCATCACAAGACACCATATATTTT. It specifies CASSSQDTIYF.

The CDR3 loop is CSARDWNGYTF. CDR3 nucleotides: TGCAGTGCTAGAGATTGGAATGGCTACACCTTC. The rearrangement links TRBV20-1 to TRBJ1-2; D unclear. This CDR3 contains 11 residues. Germline CDR1 is DFQATT and CDR2 is SNEGSKA (reference sequence). Trimming shortened V by 0 bases and J by 6 bases, and 5 bases separated the two germline ends.

The chain joins TRBV25-1 to TRBJ2-2; TRBD1 agrees at 8 bases. The CDR3 covers 13 residues. Unmatched junction bases numbered 2, after V lost 4 bases and J lost 7 bases. Germline V lookup: CDR1 MGHDK, CDR2 SYGVNS. CDR3 amino acids: CASSGTGIGELFF. As DNA, the CDR3 is TGTGCCAGCAGTGGGACAGGGATCGGGGAGCTGTTTTTT.